This passage covers 7 T cell receptor beta chains from one sample sequenced in a study of T cells in Graves' hyperthyroidism and ophthalmopathy. TCR beta CDR3 regions were amplified from RNA transcripts. A set of HTBI primers served as the primers for a first-round RT-PCR of the TCR CDR3. TCRdb redid the calling of the multiplex PCR reads with MiXCR, one entry per CDR3 protein. Among around 250,000 distinct CDR3 sequences listed, approximately 23% were seen once. Sequences were obtained from blood. These receptors were collected from a woman between 40 and 55 years old with Graves' ophthalmopathy.

The J gene is TRBJ2-6, the V gene TRBV4-1; D is perhaps TRBD1 or TRBD2 (5 bases each). V was cut by 3 bases and J by 0 bases, with 15 bases left in between. Germline V gene sequence: CDR1 MGHRA, CDR2 YSYEKL. This CDR3 region has 18 residues. The CDR3, as DNA: TGCGCCAGCAGCCAGACCGGGACGTTAAGCTCTGGGGCCAACGTCCTGACTTTC. Translation gives CASSQTGTLSSGANVLTF.

This clonotype was observed at least ten times. The rearrangement uses TRBV20-1 and TRBJ2-7; 11 bases are a match to TRBD2. The CDR3 covers 16 residues. The germline V gene encodes CDR1 DFQATT and CDR2 SNEGSKA (reference sequence). V gave up 5 bases and J gave up 3 bases; unmatched junction bases: 12. CDR3 sequence reads: CSAAQLAGVGNYEQYF. In nucleotides, the CDR3 is TGCAGTGCTGCCCAACTAGCGGGAGTGGGGAACTACGAGCAGTACTTC.

This clonotype was found many times. The chain joins TRBV4-1 to TRBJ2-7; 10 positions match TRBD2. Per germline, CDR1 MGHRA and CDR2 YSYEKL. The CDR3 totals 17 residues. V gave up 0 bases and J gave up 3 bases; unmatched junction bases: 8. CDR3 in amino acids: CASSQEPGTSALYEQYF. The CDR3 nucleotides read TGCGCCAGCAGCCAAGAGCCCGGGACTAGCGCTCTCTACGAGCAGTACTTC.

The genes are TRBV9 and TRBJ2-3; D gene uncertain. This CDR3 is 13 amino acids long. Trimming took off 2 bases at V and 4 bases at J, with 8 bases between the two ends. Germline V lookup: CDR1 SGDLS, CDR2 YYNGEE. The CDR3 region is CASSVGMADTQYF. The CDR3 bases are TGTGCCAGCAGCGTGGGGATGGCAGATACGCAGTATTTT.

J is TRBJ2-5 and V is TRBV30; TRBD2 aligns across 8 bases. This CDR3 contains 13 residues. CDR1 GTSNPN and CDR2 SVGIG come from the germline V gene (reference sequence). V shed 5 bases and J 5 bases; nucleotides not matched to a gene: 7. The CDR3 here is CAWGGAGAETQYF. The CDR3, as DNA: TGTGCCTGGGGGGGAGCGGGAGCCGAGACCCAGTACTTC.

This clonotype was observed at least ten times. V usage is TRBV28 and J usage is TRBJ1-5; perhaps TRBD1 as D (6 bases). This CDR3 has 16 residues. Per the germline V gene, CDR1 is MDHEN and CDR2 is SYDVKM. With 6 bases removed from V and 10 bases from J, the gap between germline ends came to 25 bases. As DNA, the CDR3 is TGTGCCAGCAGAACCCCGGGGGGGGCCCGGGGGTCCCCCCAGCATTTT. Amino acid sequence: CASRTPGGARGSPQHF.

In its sample, this clonotype was seen many times. The chain links TRBV12-3 or TRBV12-4 to TRBJ2-6; 10 bases fit TRBD1. This CDR3 contains 11 residues. With 5 bases clipped from V and 18 bases from J, the junction kept 4 bases outside the gene matches. The CDR3 is CASSLRDRGTF. In DNA, the CDR3 is TGTGCCAGCAGTCTAAGGGACAGGGGGACTTTC.